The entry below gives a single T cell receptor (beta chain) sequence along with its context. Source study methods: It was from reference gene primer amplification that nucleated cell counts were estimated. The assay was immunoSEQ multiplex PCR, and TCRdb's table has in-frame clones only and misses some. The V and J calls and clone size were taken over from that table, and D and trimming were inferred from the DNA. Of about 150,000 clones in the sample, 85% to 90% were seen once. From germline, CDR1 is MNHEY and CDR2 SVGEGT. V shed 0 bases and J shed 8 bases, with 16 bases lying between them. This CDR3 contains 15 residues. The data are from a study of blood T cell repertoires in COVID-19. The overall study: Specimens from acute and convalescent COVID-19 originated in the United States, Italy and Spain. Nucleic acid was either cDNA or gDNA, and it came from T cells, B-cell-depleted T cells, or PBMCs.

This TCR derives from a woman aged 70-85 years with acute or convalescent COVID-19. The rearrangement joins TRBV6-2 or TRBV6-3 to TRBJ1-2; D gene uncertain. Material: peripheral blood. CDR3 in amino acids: CASSYSNLLSRGYTF. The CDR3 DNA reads TGTGCCAGCAGTTACTCGAACCTCCTAAGTCGCGGCTACACCTTC.